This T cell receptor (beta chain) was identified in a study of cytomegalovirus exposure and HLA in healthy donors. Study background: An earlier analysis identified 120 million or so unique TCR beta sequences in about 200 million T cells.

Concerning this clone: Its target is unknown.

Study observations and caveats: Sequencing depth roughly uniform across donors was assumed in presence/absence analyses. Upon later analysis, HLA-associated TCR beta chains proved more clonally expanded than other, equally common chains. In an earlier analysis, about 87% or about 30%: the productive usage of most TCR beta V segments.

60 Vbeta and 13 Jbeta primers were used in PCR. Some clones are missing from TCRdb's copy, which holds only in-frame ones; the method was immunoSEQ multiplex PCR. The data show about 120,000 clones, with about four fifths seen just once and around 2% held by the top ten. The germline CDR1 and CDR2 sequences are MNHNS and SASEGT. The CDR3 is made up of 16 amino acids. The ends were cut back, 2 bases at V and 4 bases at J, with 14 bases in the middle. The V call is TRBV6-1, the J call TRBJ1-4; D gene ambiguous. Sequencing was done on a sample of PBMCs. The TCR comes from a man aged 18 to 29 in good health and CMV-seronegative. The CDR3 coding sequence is TGTGCCAGCAGTGAATCCCAGAGGGCCTATAATGAAAAACTGTTTTTT. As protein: CASSESQRAYNEKLFF.